This T cell receptor beta chain was retrieved from a study of T cell repertoires in cytomegalovirus infection. A single record per CDR3 protein comes from TCRdb applying MiXCR to the reads. The sample consists of about 490,000 distinct CDR3 sequences, approximately 25% of them appearing once. The material sequenced was PBMCs. The receptor comes from a human donor in good health (CMV status not recorded). Some clones in this sample may be carry-over from other donors' samples.

As DNA, the CDR3 is TGTGCCAGCAGCCCTCGCTCCGGGAGCTTACAAGAGACCCAGTACTTC. This codes for CASSPRSGSLQETQYF. V gene TRBV7-8 combines with J gene TRBJ2-5; D may be TRBD2 (6 bases). Germline CDR1 SGHVS, CDR2 FQNEAQ. This CDR3 is built from 16 residues. Trimming removed 5 bases from V and 2 bases from J, with 18 bases in between.